This T cell receptor (beta chain) is drawn from a study of blood T cell repertoires in COVID-19. Study as a whole: There were acute and convalescent COVID-19 samples, and they came from the United States, Italy and Spain. Sample material is recorded as cDNA or gDNA derived from T cells, B-cell-depleted T cells, or PBMCs.

Trimming took 7 bases from V and 3 from J; bases not matched to a gene: 8. Germline assignment: CDR1 MNHEY and CDR2 SVGAGI. The CDR3 totals 14 residues. Study processing details: Reference gene primer amplification in the assay estimated nucleated cell counts. Libraries were prepared by immunoSEQ multiplex PCR; TCRdb keeps only in-frame clonotypes and omits some of them. V, J and clone size were drawn from that table, and D and trimming were deduced from the DNA. The repertoire holds approximately 42,000 clones, with more than 75% as singletons. This rearrangement joins TRBV6-5 to TRBJ1-1; TRBD1 aligns across 7 bases. The material sequenced was peripheral blood. The TCR was taken from a man older than 75 with acute or convalescent COVID-19. The DNA for the CDR3 is TGTGCCAGCATTAGAGGGGGCCAGGACACTGAAGCTTTCTTT. This sequence encodes CASIRGGQDTEAFF.